This T cell receptor (beta chain) was identified during a study of T cell repertoires in cytomegalovirus infection (dated by TCRdb to between 2018 and 2020). For context, the study as a whole: Recently identified HLA-C-restricted CMV epitopes, whose presentation resists viral immunomodulation, were targeted by peptide stimulations together with well-studied HLA-B-restricted epitopes. Donor HLA type was relevant to the analysis, because carriage of CMV infection together with the matching HLA type was indicated by public TCR beta signatures. What the work shows at the level of the full study, not this receptor alone: The ex vivo response was dominated by HLA-C-restricted CMV-specific TCR beta clonotypes, which also provided the single most frequent clonotype in two of eight donors. In both this cohort and an independent roughly 330-donor cohort, the cumulative frequency of public TCR beta family members distinguished carriers of CMV infection plus the relevant HLA type.

Turning to this clonotype: Its antigen is still unknown. Base-call qualities are not available, and no considerably larger clone is one nucleotide away.

This sample's treatment or condition label indicates: in vitro stimulation with specific CMV peptide epitopes to enrich CMV-specific T cells. TCRdb names Illumina HiSeq 1500 as the instrument used. TCRdb's own reprocessing of the public reads used fastp at Q25 and MiXCR and kept productive beta chains. Identical CDR3 proteins give one entry, which carries the most common genes and DNA. The sample includes about 770,000 distinct CDR3 sequences, with under 35% observed a single time. In total, the top ten clones hold around 13% of the sample. This TCR derives from a human donor in good health (CMV status not recorded). Some clones in this sample may be carry-over from other donors' samples. The sequencing used cultured CD8+ T cells from PBMCs, collected from culture after CMV antigen stimulation.

The base sequence is TGTGCCAGTAATAGCGGGGGTATCTACAATGAGCAGTTCTTC. This translates into CASNSGGIYNEQFF. The chain employs TRBV19 and TRBJ2-1; 9 junctional bases match TRBD2. Clipping removes 7 bases from V and 3 bases from J, with 4 as the unmatched junction base count. In the germline V gene (reference sequence), CDR1 corresponds to LNHDA and CDR2 to SQIVND. From its cysteine to its phenylalanine, the CDR3 spans 14 amino acids. CDR3 DNA is the only sequence kept; it has 42 bases, read in frame from the first base.